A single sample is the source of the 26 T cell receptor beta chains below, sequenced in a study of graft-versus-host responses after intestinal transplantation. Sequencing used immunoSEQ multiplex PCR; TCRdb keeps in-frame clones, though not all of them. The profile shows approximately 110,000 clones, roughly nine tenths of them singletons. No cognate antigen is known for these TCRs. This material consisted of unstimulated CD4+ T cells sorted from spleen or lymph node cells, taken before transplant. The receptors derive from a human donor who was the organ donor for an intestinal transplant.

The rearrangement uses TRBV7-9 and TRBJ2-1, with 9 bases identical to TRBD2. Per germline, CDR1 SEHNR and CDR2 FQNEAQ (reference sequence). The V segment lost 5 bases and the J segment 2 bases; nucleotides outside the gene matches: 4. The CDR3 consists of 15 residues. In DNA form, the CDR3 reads TGTGCCAGCAGCATCGGGACTAGCCCCTACAATGAGCAGTTCTTC. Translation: CASSIGTSPYNEQFF.

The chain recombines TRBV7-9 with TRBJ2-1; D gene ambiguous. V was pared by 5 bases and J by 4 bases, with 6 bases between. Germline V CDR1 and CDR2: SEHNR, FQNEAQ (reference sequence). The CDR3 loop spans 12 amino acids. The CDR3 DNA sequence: TGTGCCAGCAGCCAAGCGTACAATGAGCAGTTCTTC. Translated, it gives CASSQAYNEQFF.

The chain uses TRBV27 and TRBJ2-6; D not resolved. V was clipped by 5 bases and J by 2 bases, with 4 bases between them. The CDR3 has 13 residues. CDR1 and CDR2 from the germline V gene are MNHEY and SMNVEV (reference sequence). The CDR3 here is CASSTAGANVLTF. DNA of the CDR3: TGTGCCAGCAGTACGGCTGGGGCCAACGTCCTGACTTTC.

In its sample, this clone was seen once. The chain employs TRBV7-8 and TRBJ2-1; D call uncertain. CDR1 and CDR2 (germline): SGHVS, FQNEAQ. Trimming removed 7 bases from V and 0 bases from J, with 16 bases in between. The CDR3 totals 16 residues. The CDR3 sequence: CASTSPGTDSYNEQFF. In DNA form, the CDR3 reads TGTGCCAGCACCTCTCCGGGCACCGACTCCTACAATGAGCAGTTCTTC.

The CDR3 here is CASSFRGWETYEQYF. The CDR3 region has the DNA TGTGCCAGCAGCTTCAGAGGCTGGGAGACCTACGAGCAGTACTTC. This chain joins TRBV7-2 and TRBJ2-7, with D maybe TRBD2 (5 bases). CDR3 length equals 15 residues. CDR1 and CDR2 (germline): SGHTA, FQGNSA. V was shortened by 3 bases and J by 2 bases, with 14 bases between the two germline ends.

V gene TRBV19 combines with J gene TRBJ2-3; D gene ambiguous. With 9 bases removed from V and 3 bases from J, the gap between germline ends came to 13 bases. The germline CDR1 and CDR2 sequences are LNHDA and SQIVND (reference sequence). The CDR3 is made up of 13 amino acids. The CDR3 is CASSEHRTDTQYF. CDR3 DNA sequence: TGTGCCAGCTCGGAGCATCGGACAGATACGCAGTATTTT.

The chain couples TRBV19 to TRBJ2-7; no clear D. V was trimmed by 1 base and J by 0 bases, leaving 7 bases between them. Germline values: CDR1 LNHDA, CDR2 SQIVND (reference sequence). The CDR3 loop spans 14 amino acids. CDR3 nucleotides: TGTGCCAGTAGTATAGGCGGCAGCTCCTACGAGCAGTACTTC. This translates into CASSIGGSSYEQYF.

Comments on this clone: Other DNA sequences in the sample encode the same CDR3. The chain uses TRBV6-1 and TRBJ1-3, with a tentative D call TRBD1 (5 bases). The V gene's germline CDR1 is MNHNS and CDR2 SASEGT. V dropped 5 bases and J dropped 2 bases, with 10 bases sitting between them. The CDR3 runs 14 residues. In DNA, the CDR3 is TGTGCCAGCAGTCCGACAGCGGCTGGAAACACCATATATTTT. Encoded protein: CASSPTAAGNTIYF.

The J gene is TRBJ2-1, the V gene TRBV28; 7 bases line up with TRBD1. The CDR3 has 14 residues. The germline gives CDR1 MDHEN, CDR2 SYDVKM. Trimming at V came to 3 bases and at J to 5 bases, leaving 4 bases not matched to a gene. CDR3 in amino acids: CASSFDRANNEQFF. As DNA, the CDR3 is TGTGCCAGCAGTTTTGACAGGGCCAACAATGAGCAGTTCTTC.

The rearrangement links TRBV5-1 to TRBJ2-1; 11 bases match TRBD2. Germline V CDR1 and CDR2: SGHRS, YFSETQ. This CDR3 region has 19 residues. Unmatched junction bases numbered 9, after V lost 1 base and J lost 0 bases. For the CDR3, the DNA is TGCGCCAGCAGCTTGTTGATCGTAGCGGGAGGGTTCTCCTACAATGAGCAGTTCTTC. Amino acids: CASSLLIVAGGFSYNEQFF.

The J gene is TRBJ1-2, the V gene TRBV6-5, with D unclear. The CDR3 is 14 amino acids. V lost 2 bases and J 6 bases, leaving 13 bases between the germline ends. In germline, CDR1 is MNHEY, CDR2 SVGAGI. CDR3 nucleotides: TGTGCCAGCAGTTACAGCCCGGATGCGGATGGCTACACCTTC. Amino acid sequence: CASSYSPDADGYTF.

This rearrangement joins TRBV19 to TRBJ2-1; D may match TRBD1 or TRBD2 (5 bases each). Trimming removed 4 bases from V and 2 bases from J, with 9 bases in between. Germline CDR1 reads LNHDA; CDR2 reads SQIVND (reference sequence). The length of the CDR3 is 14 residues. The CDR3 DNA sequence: TGTGCCAGTAGTAGGGACGAAACCTACAATGAGCAGTTCTTC. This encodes CASSRDETYNEQFF.

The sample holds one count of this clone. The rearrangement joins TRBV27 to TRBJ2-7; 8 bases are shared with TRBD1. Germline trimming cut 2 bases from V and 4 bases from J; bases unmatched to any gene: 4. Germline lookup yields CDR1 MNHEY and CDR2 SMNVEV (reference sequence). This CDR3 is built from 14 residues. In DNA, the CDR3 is TGTGCCAGCAGTTTAGGTGACAGGGGTTACGAGCAGTACTTC. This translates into CASSLGDRGYEQYF.

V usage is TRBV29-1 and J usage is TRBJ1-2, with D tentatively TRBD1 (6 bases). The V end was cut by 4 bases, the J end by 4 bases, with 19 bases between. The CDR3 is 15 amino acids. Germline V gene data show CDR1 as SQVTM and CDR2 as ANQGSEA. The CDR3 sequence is CSVGNRAPSGYGYTF. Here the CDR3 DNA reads TGCAGCGTTGGTAACAGGGCGCCCTCGGGCTATGGCTACACCTTC. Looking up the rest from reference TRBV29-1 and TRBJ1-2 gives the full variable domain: SAVISQKPSRDICQRGTSLTIQCQVDSQVTMMFWYRQQPGQSLTLIATANQGSEATYESGFVIDKFPISRPNLTFSTLTVSNMSPEDSSIYLCSVGNRAPSGYGYTFGSGTRLTVV.

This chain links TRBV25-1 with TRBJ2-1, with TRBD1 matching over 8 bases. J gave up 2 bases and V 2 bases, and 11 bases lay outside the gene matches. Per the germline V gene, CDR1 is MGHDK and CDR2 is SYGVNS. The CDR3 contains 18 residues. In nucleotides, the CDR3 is TGTGCCAGCAGTGAAACCGTACTTACGGGACAGGCCTACAATGAGCAGTTCTTC. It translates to CASSETVLTGQAYNEQFF.

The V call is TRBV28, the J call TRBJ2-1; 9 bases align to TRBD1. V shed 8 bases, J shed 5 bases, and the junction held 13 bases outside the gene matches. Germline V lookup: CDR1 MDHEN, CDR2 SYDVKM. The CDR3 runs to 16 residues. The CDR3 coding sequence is TGTGCCAGCGGCACCCGCGGGACAGGGATCCACAATGAGCAGTTCTTC. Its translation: CASGTRGTGIHNEQFF.

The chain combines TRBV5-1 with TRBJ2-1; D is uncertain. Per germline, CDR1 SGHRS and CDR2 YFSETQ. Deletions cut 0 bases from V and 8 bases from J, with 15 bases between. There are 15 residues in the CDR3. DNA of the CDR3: TGCGCCAGCAGCTTGGTATCGGTCCCTGAGGATGAGCAGTTCTTC. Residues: CASSLVSVPEDEQFF.

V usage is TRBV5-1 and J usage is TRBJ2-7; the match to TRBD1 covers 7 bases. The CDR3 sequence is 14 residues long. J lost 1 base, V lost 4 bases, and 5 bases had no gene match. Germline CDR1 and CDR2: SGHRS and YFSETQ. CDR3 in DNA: TGCGCCAGCAGCGAATGGGACAGATCCTACGAGCAGTACTTC. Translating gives CASSEWDRSYEQYF.

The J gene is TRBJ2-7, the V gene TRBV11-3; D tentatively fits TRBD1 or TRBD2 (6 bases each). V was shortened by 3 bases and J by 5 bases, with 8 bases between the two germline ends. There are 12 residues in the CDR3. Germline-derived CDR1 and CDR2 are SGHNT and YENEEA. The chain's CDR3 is CASSLGGHEQYF. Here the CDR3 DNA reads TGTGCCAGCAGCTTGGGGGGCCACGAGCAGTACTTC.

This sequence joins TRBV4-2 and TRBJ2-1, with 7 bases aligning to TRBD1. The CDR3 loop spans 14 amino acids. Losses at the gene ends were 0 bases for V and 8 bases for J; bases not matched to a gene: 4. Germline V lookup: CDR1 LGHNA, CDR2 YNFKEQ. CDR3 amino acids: CASSQDRGIDEQFF. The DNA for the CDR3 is TGTGCCAGCAGCCAAGACAGGGGGATCGATGAGCAGTTCTTC.

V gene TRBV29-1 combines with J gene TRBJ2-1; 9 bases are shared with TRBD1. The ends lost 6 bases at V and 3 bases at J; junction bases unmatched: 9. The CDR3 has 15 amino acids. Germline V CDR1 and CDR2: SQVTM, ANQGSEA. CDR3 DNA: TGCAGCGTATACCGACAGGGGGGGGGCTACAATGAGCAGTTCTTC. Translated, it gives CSVYRQGGGYNEQFF.

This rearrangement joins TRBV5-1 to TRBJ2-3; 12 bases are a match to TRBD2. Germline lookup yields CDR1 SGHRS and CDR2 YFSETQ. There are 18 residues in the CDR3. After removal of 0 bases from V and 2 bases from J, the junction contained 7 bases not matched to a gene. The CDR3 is CASSLVPLAGGNTDTQYF. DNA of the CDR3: TGCGCCAGCAGCTTGGTACCACTAGCGGGAGGCAACACAGATACGCAGTATTTT.

CDR3 in DNA: TGTGCCAGCAGCCCAGGGGTGACAGGGAACACTGAAGCTTTCTTT. Its translation is CASSPGVTGNTEAFF. This rearrangement joins TRBV7-9 to TRBJ1-1; D perhaps matches TRBD1 (6 bases). The V gene's germline CDR1 is SEHNR and CDR2 FQNEAQ (reference sequence). This CDR3 has 15 amino acids. V was cut by 5 bases and J by 1 base, with 14 bases left in between.

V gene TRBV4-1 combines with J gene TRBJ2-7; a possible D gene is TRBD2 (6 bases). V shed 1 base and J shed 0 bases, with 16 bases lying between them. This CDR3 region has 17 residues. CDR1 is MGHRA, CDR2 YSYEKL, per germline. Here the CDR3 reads CASSQGVQRAHSYEQYF. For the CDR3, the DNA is TGCGCCAGCAGCCAAGGTGTCCAGCGGGCGCACTCCTACGAGCAGTACTTC.

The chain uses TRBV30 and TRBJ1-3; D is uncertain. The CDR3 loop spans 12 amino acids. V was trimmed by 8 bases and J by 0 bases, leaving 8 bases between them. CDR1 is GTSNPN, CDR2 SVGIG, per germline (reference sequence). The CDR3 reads CARGASGNTIYF. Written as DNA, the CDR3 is TGTGCCCGGGGTGCCTCTGGAAACACCATATATTTT.

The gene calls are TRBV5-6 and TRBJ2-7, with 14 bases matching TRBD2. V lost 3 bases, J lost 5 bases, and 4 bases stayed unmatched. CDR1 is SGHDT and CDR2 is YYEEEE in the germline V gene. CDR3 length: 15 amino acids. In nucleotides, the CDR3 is TGTGCCAGCAGCTCAGGGACTAGCGGGAGTCACGAGCAGTACTTC. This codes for CASSSGTSGSHEQYF.